One sample yielded the 14 T cell receptor beta chains listed below, sequenced in a study of blood T cell repertoires in COVID-19. Libraries were prepared by immunoSEQ multiplex PCR; TCRdb keeps only in-frame clonotypes and omits some of them. The sample shows approximately 84,000 clones, about 83% of them seen only once. The sequenced sample was peripheral blood. The receptors come from a woman of 80 years or more with acute or convalescent COVID-19.

This clone was seen just once. The rearrangement uses TRBV5-4 and TRBJ2-3; D may be TRBD1 (5 bases). CDR1 is SGHNT, CDR2 YYREEE, per germline (reference sequence). The CDR3 runs to 16 residues. V lost 3 bases, J lost 5 bases, and 19 bases lay in between. The CDR3 DNA reads TGTGCCAGCAGCTCGAGCGTAGGCCAGGGTCAAGATACGCAGTATTTT. It specifies CASSSSVGQGQDTQYF.

CDR3 bases: TGTGCCGTGGGGCGGGGAGGAGAGACCCAGTACTTC. This encodes CAVGRGGETQYF. The chain employs TRBV19 and TRBJ2-5, with D maybe TRBD2 (6 bases). Between the trimmed V and J ends, which lost 11 bases and 4 bases, there was a span of 14 bases. CDR1 is LNHDA and CDR2 is SQIVND in the germline V gene (reference sequence). This CDR3 contains 12 residues.

The chain has TRBV6-1 and TRBJ2-1; 11 bases agree with TRBD2. Trimming removed 1 base from V and 2 bases from J; junction bases left unmatched: 1. The germline gives CDR1 MNHNS, CDR2 SASEGT. CDR3 length: 16 amino acids. The CDR3 sequence: CASSEELAGAYNEQFF. Written as DNA, the CDR3 is TGTGCCAGCAGTGAAGAACTAGCGGGAGCCTACAATGAGCAGTTCTTC.

The chain employs TRBV28 and TRBJ2-1, with a tentative D call TRBD1 (5 bases). Looked up from germline, CDR1 is MDHEN and CDR2 is SYDVKM. V shed 11 bases and J shed 5 bases, with 16 bases lying between them. This CDR3 comprises 13 residues. The CDR3 DNA sequence: TGTGCCGGGCAGTACAGGCGAAACAATGAGCAGTTCTTC. This translates into CAGQYRRNNEQFF.

The chain joins TRBV5-6 to TRBJ1-4; 8 nucleotides line up with TRBD1. This CDR3 is built from 16 residues. With 4 bases clipped from V and 4 bases from J, the junction kept 9 bases outside the gene matches. CDR1 SGHDT and CDR2 YYEEEE come from the germline V gene. The CDR3, as DNA: TGTGCCAGCAGCCCCGGGACAGGCACCCTTAATGAAAAACTGTTTTTT. It translates to CASSPGTGTLNEKLFF.

This clone was picked up one time. The gene calls are TRBV9 and TRBJ1-4; D is perhaps TRBD1 (5 bases). CDR1 is SGDLS and CDR2 is YYNGEE in the germline V gene. The CDR3 contains 14 residues. Deletions cut 1 base from V and 8 bases from J, with 12 bases between. CDR3 sequence (DNA): TGTGCCAGCAGCGTACAGGGCGCCGAGGAAAAACTGTTTTTT. Protein: CASSVQGAEEKLFF.

This chain connects TRBV25-1 to TRBJ2-7, with TRBD2 matching 8 bases. J was trimmed by 3 bases and V by 6 bases; bases with no gene match: 4. CDR3 length: 13 amino acids. CDR1 and CDR2 (germline): MGHDK, SYGVNS. DNA of the CDR3: TGTGCCAGCAGGGGTGGGACTAGCTACGAGCAGTACTTC. It codes for CASRGGTSYEQYF.

This clone has only one observation. The J gene is TRBJ1-5, the V gene TRBV5-1; TRBD1 aligns across 9 bases. The CDR3 has 16 amino acids. Germline values: CDR1 SGHRS, CDR2 YFSETQ. The trim removed 0 bases at V and 7 bases at J, leaving 8 bases unmatched. CDR3 sequence: CASSLAGPGQGQPQHF. The CDR3 region has the DNA TGCGCCAGCAGCTTGGCGGGACCGGGACAGGGCCAGCCCCAGCATTTT. Using reference TRBV5-1 and TRBJ1-5 for the parts outside the CDR3, the full variable domain is KAGVTQTPRYLIKTRGQQVTLSCSPISGHRSVSWYQQTPGQGLQFLFEYFSETQRNKGNFPGRFSGRQFSNSRSEMNVSTLELGDSALYLCASSLAGPGQGQPQHFGDGTRLSIL.

J is TRBJ2-2 and V is TRBV7-2, with 12 bases fitting TRBD2. CDR1 is SGHTA, CDR2 FQGNSA, per germline. The CDR3 runs 18 residues. The V segment lost 2 bases and the J segment 7 bases; nucleotides outside the gene matches: 11. The DNA of the CDR3 is TGTGCCAGCAGCTTATCCGTTCTAGCGGGAGGGCCGGACGGGGAGCTGTTTTTT. Protein: CASSLSVLAGGPDGELFF.

This clone has a single count. This sequence joins TRBV24-1 and TRBJ2-2, with 8 bases lining up with TRBD1. Germline values: CDR1 KGHDR, CDR2 SFDVKD. This CDR3 has 15 amino acids. After removal of 7 bases from V and 7 bases from J, the junction contained 10 bases not matched to a gene. This chain's CDR3 is CATSEGTGDVGELFF. CDR3 nucleotide sequence: TGTGCCACCAGCGAGGGGACAGGTGATGTCGGGGAGCTGTTTTTT.

The rearrangement uses TRBV5-1 and TRBJ2-1, with D perhaps TRBD2 (6 bases). The germline V gene has CDR1 SGHRS and CDR2 YFSETQ. V was pared by 0 bases and J by 5 bases, with 12 bases between. CDR3 length equals 15 residues. The chain's CDR3 is CASSLGGGTDNEQFF. The CDR3 nucleotides are TGCGCCAGCAGCTTGGGGGGCGGGACCGACAATGAGCAGTTCTTC.

The chain employs TRBV10-1 and TRBJ2-2; the D gene is possibly TRBD2 (5 bases). The germline V and J ends were trimmed by 3 bases and 5 bases, with 7 bases remaining between them. The CDR3 is made up of 13 amino acids. Germline CDR1 is WNHNN and CDR2 is SYGVQD (reference sequence). In DNA, the CDR3 is TGCGCCAGCAGTGAAACGGGGACCGGGGAGCTGTTTTTT. This gives the protein CASSETGTGELFF.

This clone appeared a single time. This chain connects TRBV6-5 to TRBJ2-2; a possible D gene is TRBD2 (5 bases). V was clipped by 0 bases and J by 5 bases, with 7 bases between them. Germline CDR1 MNHEY, CDR2 SVGAGI. The CDR3 length is 14 residues. The CDR3 bases are TGTGCCAGCAGTTACTCGACGGGGACCGGGGAGCTGTTTTTT. As protein: CASSYSTGTGELFF.

With respect to this clone: One end of the junction does not line up with germline, which may come from a read error. The chain employs TRBV5-6 and TRBJ2-7; D is possibly TRBD2 (5 bases). The V gene's germline CDR1 is SGHDT and CDR2 YYEEEE. The CDR3 has 12 residues. The CDR3: CASSLSEGNKDF. DNA of the CDR3: TGTGCCAGCAGCTTGTCCGAGGGCAATAAGGACTTC.